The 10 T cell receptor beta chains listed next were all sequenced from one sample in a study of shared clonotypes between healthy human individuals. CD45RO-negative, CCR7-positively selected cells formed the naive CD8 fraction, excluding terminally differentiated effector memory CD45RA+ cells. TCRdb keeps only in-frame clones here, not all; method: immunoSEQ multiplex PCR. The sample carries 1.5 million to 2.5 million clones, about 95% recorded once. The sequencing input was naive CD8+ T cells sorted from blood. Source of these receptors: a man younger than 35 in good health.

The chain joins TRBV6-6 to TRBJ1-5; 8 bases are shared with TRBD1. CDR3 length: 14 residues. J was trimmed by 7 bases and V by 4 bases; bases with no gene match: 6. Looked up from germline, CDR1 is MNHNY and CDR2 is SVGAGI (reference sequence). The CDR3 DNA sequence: TGTGCCAGCAGTTCTGGACAGGGCTGGCAGCCCCAGCATTTT. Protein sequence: CASSSGQGWQPQHF.

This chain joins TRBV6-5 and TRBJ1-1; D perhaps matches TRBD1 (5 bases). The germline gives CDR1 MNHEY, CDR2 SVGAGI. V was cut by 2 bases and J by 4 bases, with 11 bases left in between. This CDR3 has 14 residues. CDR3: CASSYGWGSTEAFF. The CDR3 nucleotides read TGTGCCAGCAGTTACGGGTGGGGGTCCACTGAAGCTTTCTTT.

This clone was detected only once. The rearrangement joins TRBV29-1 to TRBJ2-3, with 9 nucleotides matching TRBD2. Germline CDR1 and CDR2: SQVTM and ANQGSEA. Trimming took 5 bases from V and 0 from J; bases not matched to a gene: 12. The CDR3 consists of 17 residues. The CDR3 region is CSVLFAGGWFSTDTQYF. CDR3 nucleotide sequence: TGCAGCGTTTTGTTCGCGGGAGGGTGGTTTAGCACAGATACGCAGTATTTT.

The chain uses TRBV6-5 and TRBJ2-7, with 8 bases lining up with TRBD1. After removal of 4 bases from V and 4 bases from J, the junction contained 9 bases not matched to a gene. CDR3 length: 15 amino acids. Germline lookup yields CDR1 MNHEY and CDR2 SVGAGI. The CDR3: CASSFRPGQVYEQYF. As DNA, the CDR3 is TGTGCCAGCAGTTTCCGACCGGGACAGGTGTACGAGCAGTACTTC.

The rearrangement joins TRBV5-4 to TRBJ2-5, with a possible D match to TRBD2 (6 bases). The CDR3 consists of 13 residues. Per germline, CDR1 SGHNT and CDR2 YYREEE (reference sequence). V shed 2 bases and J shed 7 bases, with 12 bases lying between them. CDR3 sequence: CASSLTGEGTQYF. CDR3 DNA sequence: TGTGCCAGCAGCTTAACGGGAGAGGGGACCCAGTACTTC.

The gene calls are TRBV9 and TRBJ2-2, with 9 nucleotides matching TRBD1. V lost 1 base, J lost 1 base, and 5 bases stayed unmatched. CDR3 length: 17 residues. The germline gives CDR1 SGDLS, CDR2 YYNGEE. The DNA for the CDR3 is TGTGCCAGCAGCGTAAGCCGGGACAGGGTGAACACCGGGGAGCTGTTTTTT. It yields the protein CASSVSRDRVNTGELFF.

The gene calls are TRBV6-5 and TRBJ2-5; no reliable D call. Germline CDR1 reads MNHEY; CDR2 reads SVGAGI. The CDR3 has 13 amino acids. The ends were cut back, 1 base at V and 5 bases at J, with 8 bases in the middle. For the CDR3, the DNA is TGTGCCAGCAGTTACTTGGATTCTGAGACCCAGTACTTC. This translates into CASSYLDSETQYF.

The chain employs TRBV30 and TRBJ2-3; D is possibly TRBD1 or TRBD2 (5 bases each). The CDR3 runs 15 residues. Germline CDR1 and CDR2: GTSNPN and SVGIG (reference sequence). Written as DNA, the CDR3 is TGTGCGTCCACTCCCGGGACGGCTAGCACAGATACGCAGTATTTT. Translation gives CASTPGTASTDTQYF.

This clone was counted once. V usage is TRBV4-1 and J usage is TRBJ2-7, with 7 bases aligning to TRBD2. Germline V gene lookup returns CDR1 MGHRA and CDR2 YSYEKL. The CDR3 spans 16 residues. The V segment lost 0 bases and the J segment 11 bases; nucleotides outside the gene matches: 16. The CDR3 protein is CASSQDWAGIAREEYF. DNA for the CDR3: TGCGCCAGCAGCCAAGATTGGGCCGGAATAGCCCGGGAGGAGTACTTC.

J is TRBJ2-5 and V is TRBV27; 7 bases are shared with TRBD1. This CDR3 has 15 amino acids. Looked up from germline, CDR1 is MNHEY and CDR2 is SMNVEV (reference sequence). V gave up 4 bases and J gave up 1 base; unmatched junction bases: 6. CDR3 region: CASSSRTGAQETQYF. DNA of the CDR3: TGTGCCAGCAGTTCGCGGACAGGAGCCCAAGAGACCCAGTACTTC.